This is a list of T cell receptor beta chains from one sample in a study of blood T cell repertoires in COVID-19. Profiled with immunoSEQ multiplex PCR; TCRdb holds only in-frame clones, not every one. The repertoire includes 250,000 to 350,000 clones, under 90% of them detected once, and under 3.5% sits in the top ten. Material for sequencing was PBMCs or T cells enriched from blood (not recorded which). These receptors were collected from a woman aged 45-65 years who had been exposed to COVID-19. CDR3s include the opening cysteine and the closing phenylalanine or tryptophan. Each record gives: J gene, V gene, clone size, D gene, CDR3 DNA, CDR3 protein. D genes are given only for firm matches. Size values are once, few and many counts, or a class for expanded clones, and some rows have none.

J: TRBJ2-3
V: TRBV4-1
size: few
D: TRBD2
DNA: TGCGCCAGCAGCCAAGATCGGGCTAGCGGGGGTAAAAGGGATACGCAGTATTTT
CDR3: CASSQDRASGGKRDTQYF

J: TRBJ1-2
V: TRBV2
size: .
D: .
DNA: TGTGCCAGCACCCCGGGACAAAGAAGCTATGGCTACACCTTC
CDR3: CASTPGQRSYGYTF

J: TRBJ1-4
V: TRBV5-5
size: .
D: .
DNA: TGTGCCAGCAGCCCACTGGGCGGAGGGGAAAAACTGTTTTTT
CDR3: CASSPLGGGEKLFF

J: TRBJ1-1
V: TRBV30
size: .
D: .
DNA: TGTGCCTGTACACGGGAATTTGGGAACACTGAAGCTTTCTTT
CDR3: CACTREFGNTEAFF

J: TRBJ2-7
V: TRBV10-3
size: .
D: .
DNA: TGTGCCATCAGTGAGCCGGACACTCGCCTTTACGAGCAGTACTTC
CDR3: CAISEPDTRLYEQYF

J: TRBJ2-5
V: TRBV7-2
size: .
D: TRBD2
DNA: TGTGCCAGCAGCGCGGGACTAGCGGGGCCCCAGACCCAGTACTTC
CDR3: CASSAGLAGPQTQYF

J: TRBJ1-5
V: TRBV15
size: once
D: .
DNA: TGTGCCACCAGCAGAGAATCGATGGCAGGGAAAGGGAATCAGCCCCAGCATTTT
CDR3: CATSRESMAGKGNQPQHF

J: TRBJ2-2
V: TRBV6-5
size: .
D: .
DNA: TGTGCCAGCAGCCTAGTAACAACCGGGGAGCTGTTTTTT
CDR3: CASSLVTTGELFF

J: TRBJ2-5
V: TRBV5-1
size: .
D: .
DNA: TGCGCCAGCAGCTTGGGTTCCGGAGAGACCCAGTACTTC
CDR3: CASSLGSGETQYF

J: TRBJ1-2
V: TRBV5-1
size: .
D: .
DNA: TGCGCCAGCAGCTTGGCGTACGGGGTCCCTAACTATGGCTACACCTTC
CDR3: CASSLAYGVPNYGYTF

J: TRBJ1-4
V: TRBV7-9
size: .
D: TRBD1
DNA: TGTGCCAGCAGCTCTCCCGAGGGGGCGGCTAATGAAAAACTGTTTTTT
CDR3: CASSSPEGAANEKLFF

J: TRBJ1-3
V: TRBV28
size: .
D: .
DNA: TGTGCCAGCAGTTTTCGGGGGTCTGGAAACACCATATATTTT
CDR3: CASSFRGSGNTIYF

J: TRBJ1-5
V: TRBV15
size: .
D: .
DNA: TGTGCCACGGGGCAGGGGAGCAATCAGCCCCAGCATTTT
CDR3: CATGQGSNQPQHF

J: TRBJ2-3
V: TRBV4-1
size: .
D: .
DNA: TGCGCCAGCAGCCAAGAGTGGCGGGGTAGGAGCACAGATACGCAGTATTTT
CDR3: CASSQEWRGRSTDTQYF

J: TRBJ1-5
V: TRBV28
size: .
D: .
DNA: TGTGCCACCGGAGGGTATAGCAATCAGCCCCAGCATTTT
CDR3: CATGGYSNQPQHF

J: TRBJ2-3
V: TRBV13
size: .
D: TRBD1
DNA: TGTGCCAGCAGCCGACAGGGGGCCGCAGATACGCAGTATTTT
CDR3: CASSRQGAADTQYF

J: TRBJ1-3
V: TRBV7-2
size: .
D: .
DNA: TGTGCCAGCAGCTTAGAAAAGGGAGGGTGCCATGGAAACACCATATATTTT
CDR3: CASSLEKGGCHGNTIYF

J: TRBJ2-7
V: TRBV25-1
size: .
D: .
DNA: TGTGCCAGCAGTGAAGCCTGGACAGCCGAGCAGTACTTC
CDR3: CASSEAWTAEQYF

J: TRBJ1-4
V: TRBV3-1/TRBV3-2
size: .
D: .
DNA: TGTGCCAGCAGCAGCAGGACAGTGGCTAATGAAAAACTGTTTTTT
CDR3: CASSSRTVANEKLFF

J: TRBJ2-1
V: TRBV19
size: .
D: .
DNA: TGTGCCAGTAGTGTCTCTCTAGCGACGGCCTACAATGAGCAGTTCTTC
CDR3: CASSVSLATAYNEQFF

J: TRBJ1-4
V: TRBV7-9
size: .
D: .
DNA: TGTGCCAGCAGTATCGGATGGGGCAATAATGAAAAACTGTTTTTT
CDR3: CASSIGWGNNEKLFF

J: TRBJ1-3
V: TRBV6-1
size: once
D: .
DNA: TGTGCCAGCAGTGAGGTGGAGCCGCCTCTCTTT
CDR3: CASSEVEPPLF

J: TRBJ2-1
V: TRBV14
size: .
D: TRBD2
DNA: TGTGCCAGCAGCCGCCCCGCAGCGGGGGGGTACAATGAGCAGTTCTTC
CDR3: CASSRPAAGGYNEQFF

J: TRBJ2-3
V: TRBV5-4
size: .
D: .
DNA: TGTGCCAGCAGCGGGAGGAGGGGCCCTAGCACAGATACGCAGTATTTT
CDR3: CASSGRRGPSTDTQYF

J: TRBJ1-3
V: TRBV5-1
size: .
D: .
DNA: TGCGCCAGCAGCTCGGGAGACAGAGCCATCTCTGGAAACACCATATATTTT
CDR3: CASSSGDRAISGNTIYF